Listed below are T cell receptor beta chains from one sample, sequenced in a study of shared clonotypes between healthy human individuals. TCRdb's copy holds only in-frame clones and misses some; the assay was immunoSEQ multiplex PCR. The sample records 1 million to 1.3 million clones, more than 75% being singletons. Sequenced sample: memory CD4+ T cells from PBMCs. The receptor source for this set is a man between 18 and 35 years old in good health. Some clones in this sample may be carry-over from other donors' samples. Both conserved end residues are part of each CDR3. A D gene is named only where the DNA matches it firmly. Size is stated for part of the rows, as once, few or many counts, or as a class when the clone is expanded.

>TRBV2|NA|TRBJ2-5|NA
TGTGCCAGCCACAGGGAAGAGACCCAGTACTTC
CASHREETQYF
>TRBV21-1|NA|TRBJ1-3|NA
TGTGCCAGCAGCCTTCCAAGCCAGGGCGGGTTTTTGACGGGAAACACCATATATTTT
CASSLPSQGGFLTGNTIYF
>TRBV5-8|NA|TRBJ1-2|NA
TGTGCCAGCAGCTTGGCGAGCGGCGATGGCTACACCTTC
CASSLASGDGYTF
>TRBV2|NA|TRBJ2-5|NA
TGTGCCAGCACCCTAGCAGTCCAAGAGACCCAGTACTTC
CASTLAVQETQYF
>TRBV7-2|TRBD2|TRBJ2-5|once
TGTGCCAGCAGCCCTCCTCTAGCGGGGAGGGGGACCCAGTACTTC
CASSPPLAGRGTQYF
>TRBV6-6|NA|TRBJ1-1|NA
TGTGCCAGCAGTTACTCGACAGGCACTGAAGCTTTCTTT
CASSYSTGTEAFF
>TRBV28|TRBD1|TRBJ2-3|once
TGTGCCAGCAGTTTGAAGGGGGCGAGGGATGCAGATACGCAGTATTTT
CASSLKGARDADTQYF
>TRBV30|TRBD2|TRBJ2-5|NA
TGTGCCTGGAGTCTAGCGGGAGGGCAAGAGACCCAGTACTTC
CAWSLAGGQETQYF
>TRBV2|NA|TRBJ2-7|NA
TGTGCCAGCAATTTGGGACGGGGTCAGACTTACGAGCAGTACTTC
CASNLGRGQTYEQYF
>TRBV7-9|NA|TRBJ2-3|NA
TGTGCCAGCAACCAATTAGCGGACTTTACAGATACGCAGTATTTT
CASNQLADFTDTQYF
>TRBV7-6|NA|TRBJ1-1|NA
TGTGCCAGCAGCTTACAGGAGAACACTGAAGCTTTCTTT
CASSLQENTEAFF
>TRBV27|NA|TRBJ2-3|NA
TGTGCCAGCAGTTTACCCCAGCTGCGGACGCAGTATTTT
CASSLPQLRTQYF
>TRBV10-1|NA|TRBJ1-2|NA
TGCGCCAGCAGTGGGGACAACTATGGCTACACCTTC
CASSGDNYGYTF
>TRBV5-1|NA|TRBJ1-2|NA
TGCGCCAGCAGCTTGGTGGGGTATGGCTACACCTTC
CASSLVGYGYTF
>TRBV14|NA|TRBJ2-3|NA
TGTGCCAGCAGCCAATGGAGATTTGGCACAGATACGCAGTATTTT
CASSQWRFGTDTQYF
>TRBV27|TRBD2|TRBJ2-2|NA
TGTGCCAGCAGTTTTCGGACTAGTCCGTGGGGCGGGGAGCTGTTTTTT
CASSFRTSPWGGELFF
>TRBV9|TRBD2|TRBJ2-5|many
TGTGCCAGCAGCGTAGGGGGAGCGGGAGGGCCAGAGACCCAGTACTTC
CASSVGGAGGPETQYF
>TRBV19|NA|TRBJ2-7|NA
TGTGCCAGTAGTATTGGGGCAGGGGTCCACGAGCAGTACTTC
CASSIGAGVHEQYF
>TRBV19|NA|TRBJ2-7|NA
TGTGCCAGTAGTATCGAGTACGGATACTACGAGCAGTACTTC
CASSIEYGYYEQYF
>TRBV7-9|NA|TRBJ2-3|NA
TGTGCCAGCAGCTTAGGACTCGACCTAAGCACAGATACGCAGTATTTT
CASSLGLDLSTDTQYF
>TRBV4-3|NA|TRBJ2-7|few
TGCGCCAGCACCGTCTCCAAGATACCCAACGAGCAGTACTTC
CASTVSKIPNEQYF
>TRBV28|NA|TRBJ1-1|NA
TGTGCCAGCGCACTGAACACTGAAGCTTTCTTT
CASALNTEAFF
>TRBV7-8|TRBD1|TRBJ2-3|NA
TGTGCCAGCAGCTTAGACAGGGGGCAAAGAGGTACGCAGTATTTT
CASSLDRGQRGTQYF
>TRBV2|NA|TRBJ1-2|NA
TGTGCCAGCCCGGTAAGGGCGGACTATGGCTACACCTTC
CASPVRADYGYTF
>TRBV6-5|NA|TRBJ2-7|few
TGTGCCAGCAGTTACTCGAGGCTAGGAAAGCAGTACTTC
CASSYSRLGKQYF
>TRBV29-1|NA|TRBJ2-7|NA
TGCAGCGTCGAGGAGCAAACCTACGAGCAGTACTTC
CSVEEQTYEQYF
>TRBV5-6|NA|TRBJ2-1|few
NA
CASSLVGDGTQLVF
>TRBV6-1|NA|TRBJ2-4|NA
TGTGCCAGCAGTGAAGGGGGCCACGGGGCCAAAAACATTCAGTACTTC
CASSEGGHGAKNIQYF
>TRBV7-2|NA|TRBJ2-3|NA
TGTGCCAGCAGGGGGTATCGGCAGTCCACCACAGATACGCAGTATTTT
CASRGYRQSTTDTQYF
>TRBV18|NA|TRBJ1-1|NA
TGTGCCAGCTCACCGGCAGGAAGCCTCGCCACTGAAGCTTTCTTT
CASSPAGSLATEAFF
>TRBV7-2|NA|TRBJ1-2|NA
TGTGCCAGCAGCTTAGAACCAGGGACCTATGGCTACACCTTC
CASSLEPGTYGYTF
>TRBV6-5|NA|TRBJ1-1|NA
TGTGCCAGCAGGGACCCGGGGGGTACTGAAGCTTTCTTT
CASRDPGGTEAFF
>TRBV14|NA|TRBJ1-1|NA
TGTGCCAGCAGCCTCGAGAGAACAGTTAACACTGAAGCTTTCTTT
CASSLERTVNTEAFF
>TRBV27|TRBD1|TRBJ1-5|NA
TGTGCCAGCAGCAAGGGGGCGGGGTCGAGCAATCAGCCCCAGCATTTT
CASSKGAGSSNQPQHF
>TRBV7-2|NA|TRBJ2-1|NA
TGTGCCAGCACCGCTTTTGGAGGTTCCCCGTACAATGAGCAGTTCTTC
CASTAFGGSPYNEQFF
>TRBV7-2|TRBD2|TRBJ2-5|NA
TGTGCCAGCAGCTTATCCGCGGCTAGCGGCCAAGAGACCCAGTACTTC
CASSLSAASGQETQYF
>TRBV7-2|NA|TRBJ1-2|NA
TGTGCCAGCAGCTTAAGGGCGGAACCTAACTATGGCTACACCTTC
CASSLRAEPNYGYTF
>TRBV7-3|TRBD2|TRBJ2-1|NA
TGTGCCAGCAGCTTCCCGGGACTAGCGAGCAATGAGCAGTTCTTC
CASSFPGLASNEQFF
>TRBV10-3|TRBD2|TRBJ2-7|NA
TGTGCCATCAGTGAGCCACTAGCGGGAGAATACGAGCAGTACTTC
CAISEPLAGEYEQYF
>TRBV19|TRBD1|TRBJ1-2|NA
TGTGCCAGTTTGGACAGGGGTCGGCAGTTCGGTGGCTACACCTTC
CASLDRGRQFGGYTF
>TRBV9|NA|TRBJ1-3|NA
TGTGCCAGCAGCGTAGCTCCGGGACCCTCTGGAAACACCATATATTTT
CASSVAPGPSGNTIYF